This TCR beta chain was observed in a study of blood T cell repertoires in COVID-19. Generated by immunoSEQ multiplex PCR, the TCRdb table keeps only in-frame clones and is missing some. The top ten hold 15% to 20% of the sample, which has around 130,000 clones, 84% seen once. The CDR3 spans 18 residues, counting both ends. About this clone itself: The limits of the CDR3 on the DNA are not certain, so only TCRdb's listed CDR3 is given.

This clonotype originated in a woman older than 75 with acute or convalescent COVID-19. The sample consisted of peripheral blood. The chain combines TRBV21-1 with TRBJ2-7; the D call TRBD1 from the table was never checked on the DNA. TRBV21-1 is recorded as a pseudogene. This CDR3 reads CASSKVAPGTASTYEQYF.